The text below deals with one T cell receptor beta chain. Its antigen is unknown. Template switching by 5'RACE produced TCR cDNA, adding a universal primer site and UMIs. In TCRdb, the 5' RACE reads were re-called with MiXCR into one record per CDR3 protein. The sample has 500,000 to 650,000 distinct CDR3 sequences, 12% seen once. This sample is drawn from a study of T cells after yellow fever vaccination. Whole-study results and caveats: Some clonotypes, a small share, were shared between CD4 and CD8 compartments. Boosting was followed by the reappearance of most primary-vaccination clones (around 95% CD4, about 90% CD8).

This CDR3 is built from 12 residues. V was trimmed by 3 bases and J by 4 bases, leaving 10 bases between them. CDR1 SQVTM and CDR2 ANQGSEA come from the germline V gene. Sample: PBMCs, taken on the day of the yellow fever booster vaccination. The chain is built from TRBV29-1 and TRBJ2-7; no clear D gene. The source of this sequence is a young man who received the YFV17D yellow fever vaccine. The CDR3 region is CSVDSDGYEQYF. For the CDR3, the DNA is TGCAGCGTTGATTCGGACGGATACGAGCAGTACTTC.